These 10 T cell receptor beta chains came from one sample sequenced in a study of blood T cell repertoires in COVID-19. Here immunoSEQ multiplex PCR was the method, and the copy in TCRdb shows in-frame clones only, minus some. The data contain over 90,000 clones, roughly nine tenths of them singletons. The sample comprised peripheral blood. The receptors shown here come from a man aged 50 to 60 with active COVID-19.

This sequence joins TRBV5-1 and TRBJ2-1; D possibly corresponds to TRBD2 (5 bases). Trimming cost V 1 base and J 7 bases, with 18 bases left between them. The CDR3 sequence is 16 residues long. Germline values: CDR1 SGHRS, CDR2 YFSETQ. This CDR3 reads CASSLRGTTLGNEQFF. CDR3 DNA: TGCGCCAGCAGCTTGCGGGGTACTACATTGGGGAATGAGCAGTTCTTC.

The chain links TRBV7-9 to TRBJ2-7; perhaps TRBD1 as D (6 bases). The CDR3 is made up of 15 amino acids. Trimming pared 4 bases from V and 3 bases from J, leaving 16 bases between. Germline CDR1 reads SEHNR; CDR2 reads FQNEAQ (reference sequence). CDR3 nucleotides: TGTGCCAGCAGCTCCCCCCGGACAGACCTCTACGAGCAGTACTTC. It is translated as CASSSPRTDLYEQYF.

V and J are TRBV19 and TRBJ2-7, with D maybe TRBD1 (6 bases). Germline V gives CDR1 LNHDA, CDR2 SQIVND (reference sequence). Deletions cut 4 bases from V and 4 bases from J, with 17 bases between. The CDR3 is made up of 15 amino acids. CDR3 nucleotide sequence: TGTGCCAGTAGTAAAAACAGGGAAGGGGGTTACGAGCAGTACTTC. Translating gives CASSKNREGGYEQYF.

The chain links TRBV15 to TRBJ2-5; perhaps TRBD2 as D (5 bases). Trimming pared 0 bases from V and 1 base from J, leaving 9 bases between. The germline V gene has CDR1 LNHNV and CDR2 YYDKDF (reference sequence). There are 15 residues in the CDR3. The CDR3 bases are TGTGCCACCAGCAGAGATCGGGGTCGCCAAGAGACCCAGTACTTC. Its protein product is CATSRDRGRQETQYF.

The V gene is TRBV30, the J gene TRBJ1-6; TRBD1 matches at 8 bases. The J segment lost 7 bases and the V segment lost 2 bases, leaving 10 bases of the junction unmatched. CDR1 and CDR2 (germline): GTSNPN, SVGIG (reference sequence). The CDR3 has 16 residues. The CDR3 bases are TGTGCCTGGAGTAGACTGGGGACAGGCGGGAATTCACCCCTCCACTTT. Amino acid sequence: CAWSRLGTGGNSPLHF.

This clone was observed a few times. V is TRBV2 and J is TRBJ2-7; 10 positions agree with TRBD1. Germline trimming cut 4 bases from V and 2 bases from J; bases unmatched to any gene: 5. Germline CDR1 reads SNHLY; CDR2 reads FYNNEI. The CDR3 extends over 15 amino acids. CDR3 loop: CASSGGQGVPYEQYF. CDR3 nucleotides: TGTGCCAGCAGTGGAGGACAGGGGGTTCCCTACGAGCAGTACTTC.

The chain joins TRBV5-4 to TRBJ1-4; 9 bases line up with TRBD1. The V and J ends lost 1 base and 7 bases, in that order; junction bases with no gene match: 5. The germline CDR1 and CDR2 sequences are SGHNT and YYREEE (reference sequence). CDR3 length: 15 amino acids. The CDR3 coding sequence is TGTGCCAGCAGCTTGACGGGGGACAGGGTTGAAAAACTGTTTTTT. This translates into CASSLTGDRVEKLFF.

This chain links TRBV6-5 with TRBJ1-1; possible D gene TRBD1, 6 bases. CDR1 and CDR2 (germline): MNHEY, SVGAGI. There are 12 residues in the CDR3. V was pared by 6 bases and J by 6 bases, with 11 bases between. CDR3 loop: CASRPNRAEAFF. CDR3 bases: TGTGCCAGCAGGCCAAACAGGGCTGAAGCTTTCTTT.

The chain couples TRBV4-3 to TRBJ2-3; tentatively, D is TRBD2 (6 bases). This CDR3 is built from 16 residues. Looked up from germline, CDR1 is LGHNA and CDR2 is YSLEER. Trimming took 1 base from V and 4 from J, leaving 15 bases between them. The CDR3 here is CASSQVAHSGADTQYF. CDR3 nucleotide sequence: TGCGCCAGCAGCCAAGTTGCACACTCGGGGGCAGATACGCAGTATTTT.

This rearrangement joins TRBV6-2 or TRBV6-3 to TRBJ2-1, with 10 bases lining up with TRBD2. Looked up from germline, CDR1 is MNHEY and CDR2 is SVGEGT. The CDR3 totals 17 residues. The ends lost 2 bases at V and 1 base at J; junction bases unmatched: 5. The CDR3 is CASSYPLLAGSYNEQFF. The CDR3 DNA sequence: TGTGCCAGCAGTTACCCTTTACTAGCGGGGTCCTACAATGAGCAGTTCTTC.